The 20 T cell receptor beta chains listed next were all sequenced from one sample in a study of T cell changes during pregnancy in multiple sclerosis. TCRdb keeps only in-frame clones here, not all; method: immunoSEQ multiplex PCR. The sample lists 45,000 to 60,000 clones; roughly 90% were seen once. The source material was CD8+ T cells from peripheral blood mononuclear cells, sampled before pregnancy. The source of these receptors is a female donor with multiple sclerosis, enrolled in a pregnancy study.

V usage is TRBV4-1 and J usage is TRBJ1-2; a weak D match, TRBD1 (6 bases). CDR3 length equals 16 residues. The V end was cut by 1 base, the J end by 5 bases, with 17 bases between. The germline CDR1 and CDR2 sequences are MGHRA and YSYEKL. CDR3 amino acids: CASSQGGGEDSYGYTF. CDR3 bases: TGCGCCAGCAGCCAAGGAGGGGGGGAAGATAGTTATGGCTACACCTTC.

This clone showed up just a few times. This chain connects TRBV5-8 to TRBJ1-5; 7 bases match TRBD1. The CDR3 loop spans 15 amino acids. Germline trimming cut 0 bases from V and 6 bases from J; bases unmatched to any gene: 6. CDR1 and CDR2 from the germline V gene are SGHTS and YDEGEE. The CDR3 protein is CASSLGQGEFQPQHF. As DNA, the CDR3 is TGTGCCAGCAGCTTGGGACAGGGAGAATTTCAGCCCCAGCATTTT.

The rearrangement uses TRBV11-2 and TRBJ2-1; TRBD1 matches at 8 bases. Germline CDR1 SGHAT, CDR2 FQNNGV. After removal of 1 base from V and 16 bases from J, the junction contained 9 bases not matched to a gene. CDR3 length equals 13 residues. The CDR3 bases are TGTGCCAGCAGCTTAGCCCCGCAGGGACAGGCTTTCTTC. It codes for CASSLAPQGQAFF.

The V call is TRBV6-5, the J call TRBJ2-7; D call uncertain. CDR1 is MNHEY and CDR2 is SVGAGI in the germline V gene. The CDR3 loop spans 13 amino acids. The germline V and J ends were trimmed by 6 bases and 4 bases, with 13 bases remaining between them. DNA of the CDR3: TGTGCCAGCAGCTTCATTGGCGGTTACGAGCAGTACTTC. Encoded protein: CASSFIGGYEQYF.

Concerning this clone: Germline is not matched at one junction end, which may reflect a read error. V usage is TRBV9 and J usage is TRBJ1-2; D is unresolved. Per the germline V gene, CDR1 is SGDLS and CDR2 is YYNGEE. The CDR3 covers 15 residues. DNA of the CDR3: TGTGCCAGCAGCGTAGCGCGGGGTGGGAACTATGGCCACACCTTC. Its translation is CASSVARGGNYGHTF.

This clone was observed a handful of times. This chain connects TRBV30 to TRBJ1-5; 9 nucleotides match TRBD1. Losses at the gene ends were 5 bases for V and 1 base for J; bases not matched to a gene: 0. CDR3 length: 13 amino acids. Germline CDR1 is GTSNPN and CDR2 is SVGIG (reference sequence). CDR3 DNA: TGTGCCTGGGGGACAGGGAGCAATCAGCCCCAGCATTTT. Amino acids: CAWGTGSNQPQHF.

This chain joins TRBV19 and TRBJ2-2; 7 nucleotides align to TRBD2. Trimming removed 10 bases from V and 5 bases from J; junction bases left unmatched: 10. From germline, CDR1 is LNHDA and CDR2 SQIVND (reference sequence). There are 14 residues in the CDR3. In DNA form, the CDR3 reads TGTGCCACCCCGGGGGAGGGGCGGACCGGGGAGCTGTTTTTT. It encodes CATPGEGRTGELFF.

The CDR3 nucleotides read TGTGCCAGCAGCGGGGGACTAGCGGGGTACCAAGAGACCCAGTACTTC. This codes for CASSGGLAGYQETQYF. The V and J genes are TRBV9 and TRBJ2-5, with 13 bases aligning to TRBD2. CDR1 and CDR2 (germline): SGDLS, YYNGEE. The length of the CDR3 is 16 residues. Losses at the gene ends were 3 bases for V and 0 bases for J; bases not matched to a gene: 2.

This chain uses TRBV11-2 with TRBJ2-3; TRBD2 agrees at 12 bases. V was clipped by 5 bases and J by 0 bases; unmatched bases: 9. From germline, CDR1 is SGHAT and CDR2 FQNNGV. The CDR3 is made up of 18 amino acids. The CDR3 reads CASSRTSGGTPSTDTQYF. CDR3 nucleotide sequence: TGTGCCAGCAGCCGCACTAGCGGGGGGACCCCTAGCACAGATACGCAGTATTTT.

J is TRBJ1-2 and V is TRBV2; 7 bases fit TRBD1. The CDR3 contains 15 residues. Looked up from germline, CDR1 is SNHLY and CDR2 is FYNNEI. With V trimmed by 2 bases and J by 4 bases, 7 bases remained unmatched. CDR3 sequence (DNA): TGTGCCAGCAGTGAAAAGACAGGGCTAGCCTATGGCTACACCTTC. This encodes CASSEKTGLAYGYTF.

The chain uses TRBV7-9 and TRBJ1-2; D is ambiguous. V was clipped by 1 base and J by 4 bases, with 13 bases between them. The CDR3 is 15 residues long. Germline lookup yields CDR1 SEHNR and CDR2 FQNEAQ (reference sequence). In DNA form, the CDR3 reads TGTGCCAGCAGCTTAGGTACCACGTCGGGCTATGGCTACACCTTC. Translated, it gives CASSLGTTSGYGYTF.

The J gene is TRBJ2-1, the V gene TRBV7-8; 8 nucleotides align to TRBD2. The CDR3 is made up of 16 amino acids. Germline CDR1 is SGHVS and CDR2 is FQNEAQ. With 2 bases clipped from V and 3 bases from J, the junction kept 6 bases outside the gene matches. The CDR3 sequence is CASSLFLAGIYNEQFF. CDR3 sequence (DNA): TGTGCCAGCAGCTTATTCCTAGCGGGTATCTACAATGAGCAGTTCTTC.

Details on this clone: Other DNA sequences in the sample encode the same CDR3. V usage is TRBV2 and J usage is TRBJ1-5; the D gene is possibly TRBD1 (6 bases). V lost 6 bases to trimming and J lost 0 bases, with 21 bases between them. Germline V gene lookup returns CDR1 SNHLY and CDR2 FYNNEI. This CDR3 is 18 amino acids long. This CDR3 reads CASSENGQFFDSNQPQHF. In DNA, the CDR3 is TGTGCCAGCAGCGAAAACGGACAGTTCTTCGATAGCAATCAGCCCCAGCATTTT.

The count of this clone is one. The chain employs TRBV27 and TRBJ1-1, with D possibly TRBD1 on 5 matching bases. There are 17 residues in the CDR3. Germline lookup yields CDR1 MNHEY and CDR2 SMNVEV (reference sequence). With 2 bases removed from V and 3 bases from J, the gap between germline ends came to 19 bases. CDR3 DNA sequence: TGTGCCAGCAGTTTACGGGCCGGGGGTATGACGGACACTGAAGCTTTCTTT. It specifies CASSLRAGGMTDTEAFF.

This chain uses TRBV7-9 with TRBJ2-7; the D is unclear. This CDR3 is built from 12 residues. Germline V gives CDR1 SEHNR, CDR2 FQNEAQ (reference sequence). V lost 1 base, J lost 7 bases, and 8 bases lay in between. Here the CDR3 reads CASSLDQVEQYF. CDR3 nucleotides: TGTGCCAGCAGCTTAGACCAGGTGGAGCAGTACTTC.

The chain couples TRBV6-1 to TRBJ1-2; 7 nucleotides match TRBD1. The germline CDR1 and CDR2 sequences are MNHNS and SASEGT. The CDR3 runs 16 residues. With V trimmed by 2 bases and J by 1 base, 7 bases remained unmatched. The CDR3 DNA reads as TGTGCCAGCAGTGAACTAGACAGGGCGGTTAACTATGGCTACACCTTC. It translates to CASSELDRAVNYGYTF.

The chain recombines TRBV2 with TRBJ1-3, with a possible D match to TRBD1 (5 bases). V was shortened by 7 bases and J by 2 bases, with 9 bases between the two germline ends. Germline V gives CDR1 SNHLY, CDR2 FYNNEI. This CDR3 spans 13 amino acids. The CDR3 sequence: CASTRAPGNTIYF. The CDR3 DNA reads as TGTGCCAGCACCAGGGCGCCTGGAAACACCATATATTTT.

The V and J genes are TRBV5-1 and TRBJ2-7, with a tentative D call TRBD1 (6 bases). The V gene lost 2 bases and the J gene lost 1 base, with 13 bases spanning the gap. Germline V gene lookup returns CDR1 SGHRS and CDR2 YFSETQ. CDR3 length: 15 residues. The CDR3 region is CASSFTGMASYEQYF. In nucleotides, the CDR3 is TGCGCCAGCAGCTTTACAGGGATGGCGTCCTACGAGCAGTACTTC.

The rearrangement links TRBV25-1 to TRBJ1-4; no firm D call. CDR1 and CDR2 (germline): MGHDK, SYGVNS. Trimming pared 1 base from V and 0 bases from J, leaving 9 bases between. This CDR3 is built from 16 residues. The CDR3 DNA follows: TGTGCCAGCAGTGAATGGTTTTCAGCAACTAATGAAAAACTGTTTTTT. It yields the protein CASSEWFSATNEKLFF.

The V and J genes are TRBV4-3 and TRBJ2-1; the D gene is possibly TRBD1 (5 bases). The V end lost 0 bases, the J end lost 2 bases, and 14 bases lay between the germline ends. The CDR3 contains 17 residues. Germline-derived CDR1 and CDR2 are LGHNA and YSLEER. The CDR3 sequence: CASSQEARQRAYNEQFF. Written as DNA, the CDR3 is TGCGCCAGCAGCCAAGAGGCCCGACAGAGAGCCTACAATGAGCAGTTCTTC.